The next 18 T cell receptor beta chains were all read from a single sample in a study of T cell repertoires in cytomegalovirus infection. No antigens are known for them. TCRdb itself ran the reads through MiXCR, one entry per CDR3 protein. The table has roughly 800,000 distinct CDR3 sequences, 29% seen once. Sequences were derived from cultured CD8+ T cells from PBMCs, sampled from culture after CMV antigen stimulation. The origin of the receptors is a human donor in good health (CMV status not recorded). Some clones in this sample may be carry-over from other donors' samples.

The V and J genes are TRBV9 and TRBJ2-3, with D perhaps being TRBD1 or TRBD2 (5 bases each). There are 13 residues in the CDR3. CDR1 and CDR2 from the germline V gene are SGDLS and YYNGEE. Trimming took off 0 bases at V and 5 bases at J, with 7 bases between the two ends. The CDR3 bases are TGTGCCAGCAGCGTAGGGGACGGAGATACGCAGTATTTT. Protein product: CASSVGDGDTQYF.

This clonotype has a count of ten or more. V usage is TRBV7-6 and J usage is TRBJ1-1, with D possibly being TRBD1 (5 bases). Germline CDR1 and CDR2: SGHVS and FNYEAQ. V lost 3 bases and J lost 4, with 9 bases in between. CDR3 length: 13 amino acids. The CDR3 sequence: CASSFTGPTEAFF. The CDR3 coding sequence is TGTGCCAGCAGCTTTACAGGCCCCACTGAAGCTTTCTTT. Combining the CDR3 with reference TRBV7-6 and TRBJ1-1 gives the whole variable domain GAGVSQSPRYKVTKRGQDVALRCDPISGHVSLYWYRQALGQGPEFLTYFNYEAQQDKSGLPNDRFSAERPEGSISTLTIQRTEQRDSAMYRCASSFTGPTEAFFGQGTRLTVV.

The chain has TRBV29-1 and TRBJ1-2, with D uncertain. The V gene lost 1 base and the J gene lost 8 bases, with 5 bases spanning the gap. The length of the CDR3 is 10 residues. Germline CDR1 and CDR2: SQVTM and ANQGSEA. The CDR3, as DNA: TGCAGCGTTGAAGTAGGAGGCTACACCTTC. Translation: CSVEVGGYTF.

This clonotype was seen a handful of times. The chain employs TRBV24-1 and TRBJ2-1; a weak D match, TRBD1 (5 bases). CDR3 length: 13 amino acids. Trimming pared 6 bases from V and 4 bases from J, leaving 9 bases between. The germline gives CDR1 KGHDR, CDR2 SFDVKD. The CDR3 DNA reads TGTGCCACCAGTCCCCAGGGTTACAATGAGCAGTTCTTC. Translated: CATSPQGYNEQFF.

The V and J genes are TRBV7-2 and TRBJ1-3; D remains unclear. CDR1 SGHTA and CDR2 FQGNSA come from the germline V gene. This CDR3 contains 12 residues. Trimming took off 1 base at V and 10 bases at J, with 8 bases between the two ends. CDR3 loop: CASSLVVGTIYF. As DNA, the CDR3 is TGTGCCAGCAGCTTAGTGGTTGGAACCATATATTTT.

CDR3 region: CASSFSDRRNQPQHF. The CDR3 DNA is TGTGCCAGCAGTTTTTCGGACAGGCGTAATCAGCCCCAGCATTTT. This chain links TRBV7-2 with TRBJ1-5; 7 positions match TRBD1. Germline CDR1 reads SGHTA; CDR2 reads FQGNSA. V dropped 6 bases and J dropped 4; count of bases not matched to a gene: 9. CDR3 length: 15 residues.

The chain couples TRBV14 to TRBJ1-2; perhaps TRBD1 as D (5 bases). CDR1 and CDR2 from the germline V gene are SGHDN and FVKESK. The CDR3 runs to 15 residues. V shed 3 bases and J shed 6 bases, with 17 bases lying between them. The CDR3 bases are TGTGCCAGCAGCCACCGAGGAGCAGGGCCTGATGGCTACACCTTC. Its translation is CASSHRGAGPDGYTF.

This clonotype has ten or more counts. V is TRBV6-2 or TRBV6-3 and J is TRBJ1-1; D is unresolved. V shed 2 bases and J shed 1 base, with 5 bases lying between them. This CDR3 has 13 amino acids. Germline V gene sequence: CDR1 MNHEY, CDR2 SVGEGT. The CDR3 DNA reads as TGTGCCAGCAGTTACAAGGGGAACACTGAAGCTTTCTTT. This encodes CASSYKGNTEAFF.

This clonotype was picked up a small number of times. This chain uses TRBV6-1 with TRBJ2-5; D unclear. In germline, CDR1 is MNHNS, CDR2 SASEGT. The V and J ends lost 3 bases and 1 base respectively, with 12 bases between them. The CDR3 is 15 amino acids. CDR3 in amino acids: CASSESASRQETQYF. CDR3 nucleotides: TGTGCCAGCAGTGAGAGTGCATCGCGCCAAGAGACCCAGTACTTC.

The table lists this clonotype with a few counts. The gene calls are TRBV14 and TRBJ1-1; unclear D gene. The CDR3 length is 12 residues. V was trimmed by 1 base and J by 10 bases, leaving 10 bases between them. From germline, CDR1 is SGHDN and CDR2 FVKESK. DNA of the CDR3: TGTGCCAGCAGCCAAGGGATAGACGGAGCTTTCTTT. Translation: CASSQGIDGAFF.

This clonotype appeared a few times. In nucleotides, the CDR3 is TGTGCCAGCAGTCCCTTGAAGGGAAGCTATGGCTACACCTTC. This sequence encodes CASSPLKGSYGYTF. V and J are TRBV6-6 and TRBJ1-2; D gene uncertain. Trimming removed 5 bases from V and 4 bases from J, with 14 bases in between. The CDR3 is made up of 14 amino acids. Per germline, CDR1 MNHNY and CDR2 SVGAGI (reference sequence).

This clonotype has a handful of counts. The chain employs TRBV6-1 and TRBJ2-3; tentatively, D is TRBD1 (6 bases). Germline values: CDR1 MNHNS, CDR2 SASEGT. This CDR3 comprises 16 residues. Between the trimmed V and J ends, which lost 3 bases and 0 bases, there was a span of 13 bases. The CDR3 region is CASSETGTRSTDTQYF. In DNA form, the CDR3 reads TGTGCCAGCAGTGAGACCGGGACAAGGAGCACAGATACGCAGTATTTT.

The chain couples TRBV7-3 to TRBJ1-2; D may be TRBD1 (6 bases). The CDR3 spans 14 residues. Germline V lookup: CDR1 SGHTA, CDR2 FQGTGA. V lost 5 bases to trimming and J lost 4 bases, with 14 bases between them. CDR3 DNA: TGTGCCAGCAGCCTACAGGGAGGACTCTATGGCTACACCTTC. Residues: CASSLQGGLYGYTF.

This clonotype came up a few times. The J gene is TRBJ1-2, the V gene TRBV12-5; TRBD1 aligns across 11 bases. This CDR3 has 14 residues. With V trimmed by 5 bases and J by 6 bases, 5 bases remained unmatched. Germline V gene sequence: CDR1 LGHNT, CDR2 FRNRAP. CDR3 loop: CASGLWTGGDGYTF. CDR3 in DNA: TGTGCTAGTGGTCTCTGGACAGGGGGCGATGGCTACACCTTC.

The rearrangement uses TRBV10-3 and TRBJ2-1, with TRBD1 matching over 12 bases. Germline CDR1 ENHRY, CDR2 SYGVKD. The V segment lost 6 bases and the J segment 7 bases; nucleotides outside the gene matches: 7. CDR3 size: 15 residues. CDR3 nucleotides: TGTGCCATCAGCGTACCGGGACAGGGGGCGAATGAGCAGTTCTTC. It encodes CAISVPGQGANEQFF.

This chain links TRBV11-3 with TRBJ2-1; D is unclear. Looked up from germline, CDR1 is SGHNT and CDR2 is YENEEA. Trimming stripped 4 bases from V and 5 bases from J, with 6 bases between. This CDR3 contains 12 residues. CDR3 in amino acids: CASSYHHNEQFF. The CDR3 region has the DNA TGTGCCAGCAGCTACCACCACAATGAGCAGTTCTTC. Using reference TRBV11-3 and TRBJ2-1 for the parts outside the CDR3, the full variable domain is EAGVVQSPRYKIIEKKQPVAFWCNPISGHNTLYWYLQNLGQGPELLIRYENEEAVDDSQLPKDRFSAERLKGVDSTLKIQPAELGDSAVYLCASSYHHNEQFFGPGTRLTVL.

This sequence joins TRBV2 and TRBJ1-6, with a weak D call TRBD1 (5 bases). The germline V gene encodes CDR1 SNHLY and CDR2 FYNNEI. The CDR3 runs to 13 residues. The V and J ends lost 5 bases and 8 bases respectively, with 10 bases between them. The CDR3 reads CASSQLQDSPLHF. The CDR3 nucleotides read TGTGCCAGCAGTCAACTACAGGATTCACCCCTCCACTTT.

The V gene is TRBV5-5, the J gene TRBJ1-5; D may be TRBD1 (6 bases). The CDR3 length is 15 residues. Trimming took off 4 bases at V and 1 base at J, with 12 bases between the two ends. CDR1 is SGHKS, CDR2 YYEKEE, per germline (reference sequence). CDR3 protein: CASSQQGFSNQPQHF. The DNA of the CDR3 is TGTGCCAGCAGCCAACAGGGTTTCAGCAATCAGCCCCAGCATTTT.